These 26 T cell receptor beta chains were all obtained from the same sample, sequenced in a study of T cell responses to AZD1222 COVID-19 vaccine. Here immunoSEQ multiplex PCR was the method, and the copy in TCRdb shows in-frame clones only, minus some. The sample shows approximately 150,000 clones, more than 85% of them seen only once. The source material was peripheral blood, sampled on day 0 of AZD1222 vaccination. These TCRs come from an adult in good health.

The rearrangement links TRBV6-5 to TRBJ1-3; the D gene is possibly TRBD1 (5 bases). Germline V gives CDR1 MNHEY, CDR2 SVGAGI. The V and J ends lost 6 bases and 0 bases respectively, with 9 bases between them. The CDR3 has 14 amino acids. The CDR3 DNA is TGTGCCAGCAGGCGACAGAGCTCTGGAAACACCATATATTTT. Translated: CASRRQSSGNTIYF.

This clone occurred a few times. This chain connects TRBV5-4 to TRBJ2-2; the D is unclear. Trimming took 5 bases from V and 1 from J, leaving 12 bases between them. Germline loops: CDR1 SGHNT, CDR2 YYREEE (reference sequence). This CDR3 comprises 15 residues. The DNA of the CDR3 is TGTGCCAGCAGTGTGCGCCCGGAGAACACCGGGGAGCTGTTTTTT. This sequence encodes CASSVRPENTGELFF.

The CDR3 bases are TGCGCCAGCAGTCAATCGACTAGCGGGCGGCACTACAATGAGCAGTTCTTC. It codes for CASSQSTSGRHYNEQFF. The chain employs TRBV23-1 and TRBJ2-1, with 10 bases identical to TRBD2. TRBV23-1 is identified as an open reading frame with a role that is uncertain. The J segment lost 3 bases and the V segment lost 0 bases, leaving 5 bases of the junction unmatched. The CDR3 runs to 17 residues.

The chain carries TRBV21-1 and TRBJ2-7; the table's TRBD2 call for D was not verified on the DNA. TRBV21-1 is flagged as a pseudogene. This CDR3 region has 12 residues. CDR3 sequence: CASSKCLREQYF. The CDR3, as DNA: TGTGCCAGCAGCAAGTGTCTACGGGAGCAGTACTTC.

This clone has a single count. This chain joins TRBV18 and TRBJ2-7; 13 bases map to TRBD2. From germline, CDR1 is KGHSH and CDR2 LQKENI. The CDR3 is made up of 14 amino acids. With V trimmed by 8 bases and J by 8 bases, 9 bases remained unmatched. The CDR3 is CASTWTSGGEKQYF. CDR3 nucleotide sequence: TGTGCCAGCACCTGGACTAGCGGGGGAGAGAAGCAGTACTTC.

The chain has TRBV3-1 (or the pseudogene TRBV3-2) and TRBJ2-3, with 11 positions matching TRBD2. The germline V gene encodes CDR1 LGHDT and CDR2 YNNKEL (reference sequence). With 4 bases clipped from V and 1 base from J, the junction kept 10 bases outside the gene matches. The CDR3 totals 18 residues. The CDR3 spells CASSLLGSGGVGTDTQYF. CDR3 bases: TGTGCCAGCAGCCTCCTTGGTAGCGGGGGGGTAGGCACAGATACGCAGTATTTT.

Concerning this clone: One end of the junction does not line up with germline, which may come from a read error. For the CDR3, the DNA is TGTGCCAGCAGTCGGACAGGGCCGCCCTCCTTCGAGCAGTACTTC. This codes for CASSRTGPPSFEQYF. This chain uses TRBV5-8 with TRBJ2-7, with 8 bases matching TRBD1. In germline, CDR1 is SGHTS, CDR2 YDEGEE. This CDR3 comprises 15 residues. The full variable domain, with the rest looked up from reference TRBV5-8 and TRBJ2-7, is EAGVTQSPTHLIKTRGQQATLRCSPISGHTSVYWYQQALGLGLQFLLWYDEGEERNRGNFPPRFSGRQFPNYSSELNVNALELEDSALYLCASSRTGPPSFEQYFGPGTRLTVT.

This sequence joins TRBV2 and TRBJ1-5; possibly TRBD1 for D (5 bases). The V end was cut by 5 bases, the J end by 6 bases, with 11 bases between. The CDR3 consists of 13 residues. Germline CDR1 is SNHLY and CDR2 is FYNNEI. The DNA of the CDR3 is TGTGCCAGCAGTACGGAGGGGATTCAGCCCCAGCATTTT. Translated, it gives CASSTEGIQPQHF.

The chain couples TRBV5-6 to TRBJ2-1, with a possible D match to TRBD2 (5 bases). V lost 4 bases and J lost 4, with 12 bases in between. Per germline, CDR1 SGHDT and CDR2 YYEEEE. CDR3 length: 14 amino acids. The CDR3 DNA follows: TGTGCCAGCAGCCTCCAGACGGGGTACAATGAGCAGTTCTTC. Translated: CASSLQTGYNEQFF.

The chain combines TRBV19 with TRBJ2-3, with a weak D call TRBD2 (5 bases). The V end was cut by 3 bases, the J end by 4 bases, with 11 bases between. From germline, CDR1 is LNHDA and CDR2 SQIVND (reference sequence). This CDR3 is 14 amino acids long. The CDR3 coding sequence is TGTGCCAGTAGTATTTCCGGGGTTCCAGATACGCAGTATTTT. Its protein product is CASSISGVPDTQYF. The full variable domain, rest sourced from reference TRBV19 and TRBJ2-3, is DGGITQSPKYLFRKEGQNVTLSCEQNLNHDAMYWYRQDPGQGLRLIYYSQIVNDFQKGDIAEGYSVSREKKESFPLTVTSAQKNPTAFYLCASSISGVPDTQYFGPGTRLTVL.

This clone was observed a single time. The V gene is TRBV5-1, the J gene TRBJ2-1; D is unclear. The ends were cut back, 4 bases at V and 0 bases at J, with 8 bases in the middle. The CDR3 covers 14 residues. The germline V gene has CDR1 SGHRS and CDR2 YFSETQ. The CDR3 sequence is CASSRASSYNEQFF. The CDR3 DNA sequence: TGCGCCAGCAGCCGCGCTAGCTCCTACAATGAGCAGTTCTTC.

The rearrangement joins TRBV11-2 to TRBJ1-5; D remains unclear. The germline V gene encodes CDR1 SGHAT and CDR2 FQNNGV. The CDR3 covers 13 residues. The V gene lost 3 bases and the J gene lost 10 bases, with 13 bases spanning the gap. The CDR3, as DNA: TGTGCCAGCAGCTTGGAAGACTTCTCACCCCAGCATTTT. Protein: CASSLEDFSPQHF.

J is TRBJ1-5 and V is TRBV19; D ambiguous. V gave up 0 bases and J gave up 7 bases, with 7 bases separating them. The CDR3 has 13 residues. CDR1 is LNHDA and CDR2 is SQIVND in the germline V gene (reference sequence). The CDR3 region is CASSIEGFQPQHF. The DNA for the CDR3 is TGTGCCAGTAGTATAGAAGGGTTCCAGCCCCAGCATTTT.

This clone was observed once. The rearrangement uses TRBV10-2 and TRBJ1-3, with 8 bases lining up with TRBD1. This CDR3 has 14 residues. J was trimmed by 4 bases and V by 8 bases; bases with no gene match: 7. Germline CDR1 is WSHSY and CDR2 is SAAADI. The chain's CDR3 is CASGPGQEGNTIYF. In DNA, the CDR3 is TGCGCCAGCGGTCCGGGACAGGAGGGAAACACCATATATTTT.

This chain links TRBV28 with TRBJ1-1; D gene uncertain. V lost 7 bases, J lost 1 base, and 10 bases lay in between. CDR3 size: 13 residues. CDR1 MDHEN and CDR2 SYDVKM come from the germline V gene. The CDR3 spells CASMAVGNTEAFF. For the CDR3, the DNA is TGTGCCAGCATGGCCGTAGGGAACACTGAAGCTTTCTTT.

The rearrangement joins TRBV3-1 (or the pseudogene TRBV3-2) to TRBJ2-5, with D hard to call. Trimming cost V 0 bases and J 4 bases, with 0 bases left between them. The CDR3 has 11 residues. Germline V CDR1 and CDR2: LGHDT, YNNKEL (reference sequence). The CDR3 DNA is TGTGCCAGCAGCCAAGAAGAGACCCAGTACTTC. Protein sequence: CASSQEETQYF.

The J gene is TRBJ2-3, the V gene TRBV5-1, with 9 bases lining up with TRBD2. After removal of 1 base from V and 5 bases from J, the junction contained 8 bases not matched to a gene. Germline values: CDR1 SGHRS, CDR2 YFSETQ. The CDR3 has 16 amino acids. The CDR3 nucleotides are TGCGCCAGCAGCTTGATTGGCGGGGGGGCTGGAGATACGCAGTATTTT. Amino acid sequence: CASSLIGGGAGDTQYF. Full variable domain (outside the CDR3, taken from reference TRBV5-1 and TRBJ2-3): KAGVTQTPRYLIKTRGQQVTLSCSPISGHRSVSWYQQTPGQGLQFLFEYFSETQRNKGNFPGRFSGRQFSNSRSEMNVSTLELGDSALYLCASSLIGGGAGDTQYFGPGTRLTVL.

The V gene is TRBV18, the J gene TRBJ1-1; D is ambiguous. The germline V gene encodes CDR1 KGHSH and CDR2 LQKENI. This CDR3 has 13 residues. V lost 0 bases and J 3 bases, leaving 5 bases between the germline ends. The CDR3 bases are TGTGCCAGCTCACCACCCCAGGACACTGAAGCTTTCTTT. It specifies CASSPPQDTEAFF.

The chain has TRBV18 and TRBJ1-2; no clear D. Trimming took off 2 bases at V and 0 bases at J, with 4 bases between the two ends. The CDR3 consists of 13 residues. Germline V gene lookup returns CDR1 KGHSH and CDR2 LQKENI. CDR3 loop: CASSPETNYGYTF. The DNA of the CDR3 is TGTGCCAGCTCACCAGAAACTAACTATGGCTACACCTTC.

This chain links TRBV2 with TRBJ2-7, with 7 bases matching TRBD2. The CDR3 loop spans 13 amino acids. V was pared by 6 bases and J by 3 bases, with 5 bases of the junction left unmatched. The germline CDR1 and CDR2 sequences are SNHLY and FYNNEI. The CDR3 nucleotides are TGTGCCAGCAGGCTAGCGGAGAACTACGAGCAGTACTTC. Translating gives CASRLAENYEQYF.

CDR3: CASSQSQQGYVQFF. The CDR3, as DNA: TGTGCCAGCAGCCAATCCCAACAGGGGTACGTGCAGTTCTTC. This sequence joins TRBV16 and TRBJ2-1; 7 bases map to TRBD1. This CDR3 comprises 14 residues. The V gene's germline CDR1 is KGHSY and CDR2 FQNENV. J gave up 12 bases and V 0 bases, and 8 bases lay outside the gene matches.

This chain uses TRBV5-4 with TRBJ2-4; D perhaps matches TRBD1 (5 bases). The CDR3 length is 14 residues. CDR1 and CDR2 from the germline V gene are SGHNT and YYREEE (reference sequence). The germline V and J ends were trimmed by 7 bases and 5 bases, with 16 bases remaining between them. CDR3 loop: CASSPSGSENIQYF. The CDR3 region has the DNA TGTGCCAGCTCCCCTTCAGGGTCGGAAAACATTCAGTACTTC.

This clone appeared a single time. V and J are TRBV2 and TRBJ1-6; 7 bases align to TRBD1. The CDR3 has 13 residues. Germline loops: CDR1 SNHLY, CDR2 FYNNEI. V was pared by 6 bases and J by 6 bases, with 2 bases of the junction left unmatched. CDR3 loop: CASRGQLNSPLHF. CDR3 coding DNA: TGTGCCAGCAGGGGACAGCTTAATTCACCCCTCCACTTT. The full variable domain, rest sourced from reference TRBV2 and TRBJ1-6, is EPEVTQTPSHQVTQMGQEVILRCVPISNHLYFYWYRQILGQKVEFLVSFYNNEISEKSEIFDDQFSVERPDGSNFTLKIRSTKLEDSAMYFCASRGQLNSPLHFGNGTRLTVT.

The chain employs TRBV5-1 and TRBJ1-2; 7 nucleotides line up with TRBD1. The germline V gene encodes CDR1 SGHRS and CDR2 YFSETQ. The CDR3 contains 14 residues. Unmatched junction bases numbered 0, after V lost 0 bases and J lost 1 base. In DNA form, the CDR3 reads TGCGCCAGCAGCTTGGGACAGGGTAACTATGGCTACACCTTC. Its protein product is CASSLGQGNYGYTF.

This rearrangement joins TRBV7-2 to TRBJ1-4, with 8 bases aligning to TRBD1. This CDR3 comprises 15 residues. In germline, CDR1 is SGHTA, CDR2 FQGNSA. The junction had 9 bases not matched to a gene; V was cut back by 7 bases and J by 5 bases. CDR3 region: CASTPRQGRNEKLFF. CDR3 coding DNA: TGTGCCAGCACCCCAAGACAGGGGAGAAATGAAAAACTGTTTTTT.

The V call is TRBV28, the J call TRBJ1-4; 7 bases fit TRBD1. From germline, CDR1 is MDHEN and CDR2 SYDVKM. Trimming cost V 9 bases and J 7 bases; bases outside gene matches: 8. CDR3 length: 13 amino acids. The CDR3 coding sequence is TGTGCCAGTACAGGGGATGTGGGTGAAAAACTGTTTTTT. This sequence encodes CASTGDVGEKLFF.